These T cell receptor beta chains were read from a single sample in a study of blood T cell repertoires in COVID-19. Here immunoSEQ multiplex PCR was the method, and the copy in TCRdb shows in-frame clones only, minus some. The sample consists of about 340,000 clones, approximately 87% of them appearing once. The sample was peripheral blood. These receptors all come from a woman in her forties or fifties with COVID-19, enrolled during active disease. Both conserved end residues are part of each CDR3. Each record gives: V gene, D gene, clone size, J gene, CDR3 protein, CDR3 DNA. D genes are given only for firm matches. Expanded clones get a size class; other rows say once, few or many, or leave the size out.

>TRBV7-8|-|-|TRBJ2-7
CASSLIGVRSSYEQYF
TGTGCCAGCAGCTTAATTGGCGTGAGGAGCTCCTACGAGCAGTACTTC
>TRBV5-1|TRBD2|-|TRBJ2-2
CASSLGLAGDLGELFF
TGCGCCAGCAGCCTCGGACTAGCGGGAGATCTAGGGGAGCTGTTTTTT
>TRBV30|TRBD1|-|TRBJ1-2
CAWSPSTGAYYGYTF
TGTGCCTGGAGTCCCTCGACAGGGGCTTACTATGGCTACACCTTC
>TRBV18|TRBD2|-|TRBJ2-5
CASSLRASQREGRETQYF
TGTGCCAGCTCGCTAAGGGCGTCTCAGCGGGAGGGCCGGGAGACCCAGTACTTC
>TRBV9|-|-|TRBJ1-2
CASTPAGGQNAYGYTF
TGTGCCAGCACCCCAGCGGGGGGGCAGAATGCTTATGGCTACACCTTC
>TRBV5-4|TRBD1|-|TRBJ1-2
CASSRDSNNYGYTF
TGTGCCAGCAGCCGGGACAGCAATAACTATGGCTACACCTTC
>TRBV30|TRBD1|-|TRBJ1-4
CAWSGDRVREKLFF
TGTGCCTGGAGTGGGGACAGGGTGCGTGAAAAACTGTTTTTT
>TRBV5-1|-|-|TRBJ2-1
CASSFNLLYNEQFF
TGCGCCAGCAGCTTTAACTTACTCTACAATGAGCAGTTCTTC
>TRBV14|TRBD1|-|TRBJ2-7
CASSQYFSGTGRWEQYF
TGTGCCAGCAGCCAGTATTTCTCCGGGACAGGGAGGTGGGAGCAGTACTTC
>TRBV12-3/TRBV12-4|-|few|TRBJ1-5
CASSGRGKQHF
TGTGCCAGCAGTGGTAGGGGAAAACAGCATTTT
>TRBV7-2|TRBD2|-|TRBJ2-2
CASSSSGRGAGTGELFF
TGTGCCAGCAGCTCTAGCGGGAGGGGCGCGGGCACCGGGGAGCTGTTTTTT
>TRBV18|TRBD2|-|TRBJ2-7
CASSQGTSGNYEQYF
TGTGCCAGCTCTCAGGGGACTAGCGGGAACTACGAGCAGTACTTC
>TRBV7-3|TRBD2|-|TRBJ2-1
CASSPGTSGRASYNEQFF
TGTGCCAGCAGCCCTGGGACTAGCGGGAGGGCCTCCTACAATGAGCAGTTCTTC
>TRBV27|-|-|TRBJ2-1
CASSLTSSPTRYNEQFF
TGTGCCAGCAGTTTAACTAGCTCTCCCACAAGATACAATGAGCAGTTCTTC
>TRBV5-1|TRBD1|few|TRBJ1-1
CASSGGTGLVNTEAFF
TGCGCCAGCAGCGGTGGGACAGGGCTCGTGAACACTGAAGCTTTCTTT
>TRBV19|TRBD1|-|TRBJ1-5
CASSRQGNSNQPQHF
TGTGCCAGTAGTAGACAGGGGAATAGCAATCAGCCCCAGCATTTT
>TRBV5-1|TRBD1|-|TRBJ2-1
CASSPGTGPYNEQFF
TGCGCCAGCAGCCCTGGGACAGGGCCCTACAATGAGCAGTTCTTC
>TRBV29-1|-|-|TRBJ1-2
CSVDRNYGYTF
TGCAGCGTGGACAGAAACTATGGCTACACCTTC
>TRBV7-2|TRBD2|-|TRBJ2-3
CASSLRLAGADTQYF
TGTGCCAGCAGCTTGAGGCTAGCGGGAGCAGATACGCAGTATTTT
>TRBV29-1|-|-|TRBJ2-3
CSVDPGTDTQYF
TGCAGCGTTGACCCAGGGACAGATACGCAGTATTTT
>TRBV24-1|TRBD1|-|TRBJ1-3
CATSDPGQGGGNTIYF
TGTGCCACCAGTGACCCGGGACAGGGCGGCGGAAACACCATATATTTT
>TRBV19|TRBD1|-|TRBJ1-5
CASSIDKFRQGQLQPQHF
TGTGCCAGTAGTATAGATAAGTTTCGACAGGGTCAATTACAGCCCCAGCATTTT
>TRBV11-3|TRBD1|-|TRBJ2-7
CASSSPTGVPYEQYF
TGTGCCAGCAGCTCCCCGACAGGGGTCCCCTACGAGCAGTACTTC
>TRBV6-5|-|-|TRBJ2-3
CASMVSVGTDTQYF
TGTGCCAGCATGGTTTCGGTCGGCACAGATACGCAGTATTTT
>TRBV30|-|-|TRBJ1-2
CAWTRWTESYTF
TGTGCCTGGACCCGATGGACAGAAAGCTACACCTTC
>TRBV9|-|-|TRBJ2-3
CASSVVSSPVTDTQYF
TGTGCCAGCAGCGTAGTTAGTTCTCCCGTCACAGATACGCAGTATTTT
>TRBV10-3|TRBD2|-|TRBJ2-7
CATGSGRARYEQYF
TGTGCCACCGGTAGCGGGAGGGCCCGTTACGAGCAGTACTTC
>TRBV6-5|TRBD1|-|TRBJ1-2
CASQWDRYVGYTF
TGTGCCAGTCAATGGGACAGATATGTTGGCTACACCTTC
>TRBV20-1|-|-|TRBJ1-1
CSASRVTEAFF
TGCAGTGCTAGTCGGGTGACTGAAGCTTTCTTT
>TRBV29-1|-|once|TRBJ2-3
CSSVRGTDTQYF
TGCAGCTCGGTACGGGGCACAGATACGCAGTATTTT
>TRBV18|-|-|TRBJ1-5
CASSSTPSRQPQHF
TGTGCCAGCTCGTCCACACCGTCCCGCCAGCCCCAGCATTTT
>TRBV7-9|-|-|TRBJ2-7
CASSLQDSVSPYEQYF
TGTGCCAGCAGCCTGCAGGACAGTGTTTCTCCCTACGAGCAGTACTTC
>TRBV11-2|-|-|TRBJ2-7
CASSLDSPLYEQYF
TGTGCCAGCAGCTTAGATTCTCCACTATACGAGCAGTACTTC
>TRBV5-6|-|-|TRBJ1-4
CASSPNPSGKFNEKLFF
TGTGCCAGCAGCCCGAACCCGTCCGGGAAGTTTAATGAAAAACTGTTTTTT
>TRBV21-1|-|-|TRBJ1-1
CASSKAQRLETEAFF
TGTGCCAGCAGCAAAGCGCAGAGGCTGGAAACTGAAGCTTTCTTT